This is a list of T cell receptor beta chains from one sample in a study of Graves' ophthalmopathy and Graves' hyperthyroidism. From the multiplex PCR reads, TCRdb called clonotypes with MiXCR, one entry per CDR3 protein. Found here are 620,000 or so distinct CDR3 sequences, about a fifth of them singletons; the top ten hold approximately 6.5%. Sequencing was done on a sample of peripheral blood. These receptors all come from a woman between 18 and 29 years old with stable Graves' hyperthyroidism. Some clones in this sample may be carry-over from other donors' samples. Both conserved end residues are trimmed from each CDR3. Each record gives: J gene, V gene, CDR3 protein.

TRBJ2-2	TRBV2	ASKETRTNTGELF
TRBJ1-6	TRBV6-1	ASSGQFQASPLH
TRBJ1-3	TRBV30	AWSPQSNSGNTIY
TRBJ2-7	TRBV7-9	ASSFAGDAYEQY
TRBJ2-5	TRBV4-1	ASSQVSGETQY
TRBJ1-1	TRBV12-5	ASGLVRWGRADTEAF
TRBJ2-7	TRBV30	ACSSGGAYEQY
TRBJ1-1	TRBV6-5	ASSYMGHTEAF
TRBJ1-2	TRBV12-3/TRBV12-4	ASTKGGLGEYGYT
TRBJ2-4	TRBV20-1	SARQGVASKNIQY
TRBJ1-2	TRBV7-2	ASSLVVQDYGYT
TRBJ2-5	TRBV12-3/TRBV12-4	ASRSSGRALETQY
TRBJ1-5	TRBV6-1	ASSGGWVGNQPQH
TRBJ1-1	TRBV11-2	ASSEDRGRAF
TRBJ2-2	TRBV7-9	ASSGRTTGELF
TRBJ1-3	TRBV28	ASSSPQVSGNTIY
TRBJ2-3	TRBV30	AWSDKRATDTQY
TRBJ1-1	TRBV12-3/TRBV12-4	ASSRTLTF
TRBJ2-2	TRBV6-1	ASSVKDLTGELF
NA	TRBV27	ASTRGTGAYEQY
TRBJ1-1	TRBV10-3	AIGGQLNTEAF
TRBJ1-5	TRBV30	AWSVSPLRGMGQPQH
TRBJ1-2	TRBV7-3	ASSPIPGGINYGYT
TRBJ1-1	TRBV27	ASSLEGTVEAF
TRBJ1-5	TRBV6-2/TRBV6-3	ASSYGQFNQPQH
TRBJ2-7	TRBV20-1	SARAPVGVDEQY
TRBJ2-1	TRBV29-1	SVEDWSGTPPGQF
TRBJ1-1	TRBV6-2/TRBV6-3	ASTPPPGQARGYTEAF
TRBJ2-7	TRBV10-3	AISESGSGTPSSYEQY
TRBJ1-2	TRBV10-3	AISESSGGNYGYT
TRBJ2-7	TRBV20-1	SALASGWGRVYEQY
TRBJ1-1	TRBV20-1	SARTSGGGTEAF
TRBJ2-5	TRBV12-3/TRBV12-4	ASSLSGVETQY
TRBJ1-3	TRBV6-2/TRBV6-3	ASSYSAYYSGNTIY
TRBJ1-2	TRBV6-1	ASSPSSRGYT
TRBJ1-2	TRBV6-2/TRBV6-3	ASSYGPRWNTSGYGYT
TRBJ2-7	TRBV24-1	ATSDVDGYEQY
TRBJ2-7	TRBV20-1	SARSPRGASYEQY
TRBJ1-6	TRBV30	AWSPRRGYNSPLH
TRBJ2-4	TRBV28	ASSSSGGGNIQY
TRBJ1-2	TRBV10-3	AINSGGALDYGYT
TRBJ2-2	TRBV6-2/TRBV6-3	ASRLGTGELF
TRBJ2-5	TRBV12-3/TRBV12-4	ASSKGLGQY